Presented here are 21 T cell receptor beta chains from one specimen sequenced in a study of blood T cell repertoires in COVID-19. Sequencing was performed with immunoSEQ multiplex PCR; in TCRdb, only in-frame clones are kept and a portion is missing. The sample has 150,000 to 200,000 clones, around 83% seen once. Sequences were obtained from peripheral blood. These receptors all stem from a human donor in a cohort sampled during active COVID-19.

This clone was observed a single time. CDR3 protein: CASSLATSGSYEQYF. In DNA, the CDR3 is TGTGCCAGCAGCTTAGCGACTAGCGGGAGTTACGAGCAGTACTTC. The J gene is TRBJ2-7, the V gene TRBV11-2; 12 bases line up with TRBD2. J lost 4 bases, V lost 1 base, and 2 bases had no gene match. Germline lookup yields CDR1 SGHAT and CDR2 FQNNGV. The CDR3 totals 15 residues.

The chain employs TRBV18 and TRBJ2-3; 10 nucleotides align to TRBD2. There are 17 residues in the CDR3. Germline V CDR1 and CDR2: KGHSH, LQKENI. V was pared by 4 bases and J by 2 bases, with 9 bases of the junction left unmatched. This CDR3 is CASSQYLAGGTTDTQYF. The CDR3 region has the DNA TGTGCCAGCTCACAGTATTTAGCGGGAGGAACCACAGATACGCAGTATTTT.

The rearrangement links TRBV18 to TRBJ2-3, with 8 bases that match TRBD1. Trimming removed 3 bases from V and 5 bases from J; junction bases left unmatched: 4. The CDR3 extends over 14 amino acids. Germline values: CDR1 KGHSH, CDR2 LQKENI. The CDR3 loop reads CASSPWTGIDTQYF. DNA of the CDR3: TGTGCCAGCTCACCGTGGACAGGGATAGATACGCAGTATTTT.

The V and J genes are TRBV5-1 and TRBJ1-2; tentatively, D is TRBD1 (5 bases). Germline assignment: CDR1 SGHRS and CDR2 YFSETQ. V was clipped by 0 bases and J by 6 bases, with 9 bases between them. The CDR3 contains 13 residues. The CDR3 DNA reads TGCGCCAGCAGCTTGGTTTCCAGGGATGGCTACACCTTC. Amino acid sequence: CASSLVSRDGYTF. Together with reference TRBV5-1 and TRBJ1-2, the CDR3 gives the full variable domain: KAGVTQTPRYLIKTRGQQVTLSCSPISGHRSVSWYQQTPGQGLQFLFEYFSETQRNKGNFPGRFSGRQFSNSRSEMNVSTLELGDSALYLCASSLVSRDGYTFGSGTRLTVV.

This clone was seen a handful of times. The chain recombines TRBV11-2 with TRBJ1-2; 7 bases line up with TRBD1. CDR1 is SGHAT and CDR2 is FQNNGV in the germline V gene. After removal of 5 bases from V and 7 bases from J, the junction contained 7 bases not matched to a gene. CDR3 length equals 13 residues. The CDR3 sequence: CASSPRGNIGYTF. In nucleotides, the CDR3 is TGTGCCAGCAGCCCCAGGGGGAACATTGGCTACACCTTC. The entire variable domain, with the rest obtained from reference TRBV11-2 and TRBJ1-2, is as follows: EAGVAQSPRYKIIEKRQSVAFWCNPISGHATLYWYQQILGQGPKLLIQFQNNGVVDDSQLPKDRFSAERLKGVDSTLKIQPAKLEDSAVYLCASSPRGNIGYTFGSGTRLTVV.

This chain links TRBV9 with TRBJ1-2, with TRBD1 matching 7 bases. Germline assignment: CDR1 SGDLS and CDR2 YYNGEE. V shed 5 bases, J shed 8 bases, and the junction held 9 bases outside the gene matches. The CDR3 is 13 residues long. The CDR3 DNA sequence: TGTGCCAGCAGTAACAGGGGAAGGGGCGGCTACACCTTC. Protein: CASSNRGRGGYTF.

The chain couples TRBV9 to TRBJ1-2; 7 bases agree with TRBD1. V lost 6 bases to trimming and J lost 7 bases; unmatched junction nucleotides: 15. Germline CDR1 and CDR2: SGDLS and YYNGEE. The CDR3 consists of 15 residues. CDR3 sequence: CASNPSLQGRGGYTF. The DNA for the CDR3 is TGTGCCAGCAATCCTTCCCTACAGGGGCGGGGTGGCTACACCTTC.

The chain links TRBV19 to TRBJ1-3; no definite D call. The CDR3 is 14 residues long. Trimming took off 3 bases at V and 1 base at J, with 7 bases between the two ends. Germline loops: CDR1 LNHDA, CDR2 SQIVND (reference sequence). The CDR3 loop reads CASSMAPSGNTIYF. CDR3 bases: TGTGCCAGTAGTATGGCCCCATCTGGAAACACCATATATTTT.

V gene TRBV6-5 combines with J gene TRBJ2-7; no clear D gene. The germline CDR1 and CDR2 sequences are MNHEY and SVGAGI. This CDR3 is built from 13 residues. Trimming shortened V by 6 bases and J by 0 bases, and 9 bases separated the two germline ends. The CDR3 spells CASSDGASYEQYF. Written as DNA, the CDR3 is TGTGCCAGCAGCGACGGAGCCTCCTACGAGCAGTACTTC.

The V call is TRBV4-1, the J call TRBJ1-2; 10 nucleotides align to TRBD1. CDR3 length equals 15 residues. The V gene's germline CDR1 is MGHRA and CDR2 YSYEKL. The V gene end was trimmed by 1 base and the J gene end by 1 base; junction bases not matched to a gene: 0. The CDR3 region is CASSQGDRGNYGYTF. As DNA, the CDR3 is TGCGCCAGCAGCCAAGGGGACAGGGGTAACTATGGCTACACCTTC.

The rearrangement uses TRBV28 and TRBJ2-7; 7 bases are shared with TRBD1. CDR1 is MDHEN, CDR2 SYDVKM, per germline. After removal of 7 bases from V and 3 bases from J, the junction contained 9 bases not matched to a gene. CDR3 size: 14 residues. The CDR3, as DNA: TGTGCCAGCACCTCTCCGGGACAGAACTACGAGCAGTACTTC. Protein sequence: CASTSPGQNYEQYF.

This chain joins TRBV5-6 and TRBJ1-6; D gene unclear. Between the trimmed V and J ends, which lost 0 bases and 6 bases, there was a span of 10 bases. Germline V lookup: CDR1 SGHDT, CDR2 YYEEEE. This CDR3 region has 15 residues. CDR3 sequence: CASSLGTEGNSPLHF. The CDR3 DNA is TGTGCCAGCAGCTTGGGAACAGAGGGTAATTCACCCCTCCACTTT. The full variable domain, with the rest looked up from reference TRBV5-6 and TRBJ1-6, is DAGVTQSPTHLIKTRGQQVTLRCSPKSGHDTVSWYQQALGQGPQFIFQYYEEEERQRGNFPDRFSGHQFPNYSSELNVNALLLGDSALYLCASSLGTEGNSPLHFGNGTRLTVT.

V is TRBV7-8 and J is TRBJ1-4, with D hard to call. Germline values: CDR1 SGHVS, CDR2 FQNEAQ. The CDR3 totals 13 residues. Trimming stripped 5 bases from V and 0 bases from J, with 4 bases between. Here the CDR3 reads CASSLATNEKLFF. The CDR3 nucleotides are TGTGCCAGCAGCCTCGCAACTAATGAAAAACTGTTTTTT.

This rearrangement joins TRBV6-4 to TRBJ2-3; 8 bases fit TRBD2. The CDR3 runs to 16 residues. Germline assignment: CDR1 MRHNA and CDR2 SNTAGT. Trimming took 6 bases from V and 4 from J; bases not matched to a gene: 12. The CDR3 region is CASSVKTSDGPDTQYF. The CDR3 DNA reads as TGTGCCAGCAGCGTGAAGACTAGCGATGGGCCAGATACGCAGTATTTT.

This chain uses TRBV18 with TRBJ2-7, with D perhaps matching TRBD2 (5 bases). CDR3 length equals 13 residues. The V gene's germline CDR1 is KGHSH and CDR2 LQKENI. Trimming shortened V by 3 bases and J by 2 bases, and 8 bases separated the two germline ends. The CDR3 sequence: CASSPVEAYEQYF. Here the CDR3 DNA reads TGTGCCAGCTCACCTGTGGAGGCCTACGAGCAGTACTTC.

The J gene is TRBJ1-6, the V gene TRBV4-2; 10 bases map to TRBD1. Trimming at V came to 0 bases and at J to 9 bases, leaving 8 bases not matched to a gene. The CDR3 sequence is 17 residues long. Germline V CDR1 and CDR2: LGHNA, YNFKEQ. The CDR3, as DNA: TGTGCCAGCAGCCAAGATTGGGACAGGGGTAAAAGTTCACCCCTCCACTTT. It encodes CASSQDWDRGKSSPLHF.

The chain uses TRBV6-5 and TRBJ2-5; D is possibly TRBD1 (6 bases). V was shortened by 8 bases and J by 3 bases, with 16 bases between the two germline ends. CDR1 and CDR2 (germline): MNHEY, SVGAGI. The CDR3 consists of 14 residues. The CDR3 DNA reads as TGTGCCAGCCTGAGCAGGGGCGCAAAAGAGACCCAGTACTTC. Its translation: CASLSRGAKETQYF.

The chain recombines TRBV7-9 with TRBJ2-3, with D perhaps matching TRBD1 (6 bases). The CDR3 loop spans 17 amino acids. Germline assignment: CDR1 SEHNR and CDR2 FQNEAQ (reference sequence). V dropped 5 bases and J dropped 2 bases, with 20 bases sitting between them. CDR3 loop: CASSRGGPSILTDTQYF. Written as DNA, the CDR3 is TGTGCCAGCAGCCGAGGGGGACCGTCGATACTCACAGATACGCAGTATTTT.

This sequence joins TRBV28 and TRBJ1-2; tentative D call: TRBD1 (5 bases). The V gene lost 5 bases and the J gene lost 3 bases, with 10 bases spanning the gap. This CDR3 has 13 amino acids. Per the germline V gene, CDR1 is MDHEN and CDR2 is SYDVKM. The CDR3 sequence is CASSPAGHYGYTF. CDR3 sequence (DNA): TGTGCCAGCAGTCCCGCAGGGCACTATGGCTACACCTTC.

J is TRBJ1-2 and V is TRBV19; 9 bases agree with TRBD1. From germline, CDR1 is LNHDA and CDR2 SQIVND (reference sequence). V lost 3 bases to trimming and J lost 5 bases; unmatched junction nucleotides: 13. The CDR3 is 17 amino acids. Written as DNA, the CDR3 is TGTGCCAGTAGTATGGCCGAGACAGGGGGGGGAAAATATGGCTACACCTTC. It specifies CASSMAETGGGKYGYTF.

The V call is TRBV6-5, the J call TRBJ2-2; D gene uncertain. Germline values: CDR1 MNHEY, CDR2 SVGAGI. The CDR3 consists of 12 residues. V was pared by 2 bases and J by 5 bases, with 3 bases between. CDR3 in DNA: TGTGCCAGCAGTTACCCAACCGGGGAGCTGTTTTTT. It specifies CASSYPTGELFF.